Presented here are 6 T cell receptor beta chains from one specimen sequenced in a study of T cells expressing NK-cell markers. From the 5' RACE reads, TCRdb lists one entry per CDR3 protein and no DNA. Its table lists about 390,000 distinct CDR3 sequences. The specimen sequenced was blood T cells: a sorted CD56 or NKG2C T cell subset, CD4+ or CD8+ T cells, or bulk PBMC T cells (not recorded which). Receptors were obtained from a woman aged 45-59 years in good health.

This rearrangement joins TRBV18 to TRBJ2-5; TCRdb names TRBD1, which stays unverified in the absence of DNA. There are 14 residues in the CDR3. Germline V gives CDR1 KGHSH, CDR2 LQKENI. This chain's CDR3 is CASSPPGQVATQYF.

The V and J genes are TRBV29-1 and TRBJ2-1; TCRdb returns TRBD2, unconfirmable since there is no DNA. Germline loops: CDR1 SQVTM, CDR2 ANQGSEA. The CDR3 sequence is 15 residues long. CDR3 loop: CSVGLAGGSYNEQFF.

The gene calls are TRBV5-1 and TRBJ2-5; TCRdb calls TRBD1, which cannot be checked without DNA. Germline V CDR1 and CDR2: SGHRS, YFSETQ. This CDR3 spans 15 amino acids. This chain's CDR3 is CASSEAGGARETQYF.

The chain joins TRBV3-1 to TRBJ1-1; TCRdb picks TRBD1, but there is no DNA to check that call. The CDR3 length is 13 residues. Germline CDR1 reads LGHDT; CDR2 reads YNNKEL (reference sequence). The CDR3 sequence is CASSQGGDAEAFF.

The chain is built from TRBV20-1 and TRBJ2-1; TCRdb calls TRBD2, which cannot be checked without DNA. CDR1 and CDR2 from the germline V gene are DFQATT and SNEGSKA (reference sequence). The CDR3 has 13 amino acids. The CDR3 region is CSASETSNNEQFF.

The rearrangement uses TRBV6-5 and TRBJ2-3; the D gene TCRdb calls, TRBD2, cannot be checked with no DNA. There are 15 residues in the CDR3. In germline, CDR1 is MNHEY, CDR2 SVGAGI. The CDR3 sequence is CASSYSRLPGTPQYF.